The 11 T cell receptor beta chains below were found in one sample sequenced in a study of human T cells and chemical hapten exposure. In TCRdb, the RACE reads were re-called with MiXCR into one record per CDR3 protein. The sample lists some 380,000 distinct CDR3 sequences, more than 4.5% occurring once. The time point denotes: patch test 1, 2 weeks after DPC sensitization. Documented treatment: therapeutic diphenylcyclopropenone sensitization with weekly scalp DPC. Material: whole blood, obtained in connection with sensitization to the hapten diphenylcyclopropenone (DPC). The receptors were sampled from a woman aged 50 to 60 with alopecia areata. Some clones in this sample may be carry-over from other donors' samples.

The chain is built from TRBV5-1 and TRBJ1-2, with 7 bases lining up with TRBD1. CDR3 length equals 15 residues. From germline, CDR1 is SGHRS and CDR2 YFSETQ. V trimming: 3 bases; J trimming: 4 bases; junction bases outside the gene matches: 9. CDR3 in amino acids: CASSYDRDRLYGYTF. The DNA of the CDR3 is TGCGCCAGCAGCTATGACCGGGACAGACTCTATGGCTACACCTTC.

This clonotype was counted many times. This chain links TRBV20-1 with TRBJ2-3, with D perhaps matching TRBD2 (5 bases). The CDR3 sequence is 12 residues long. Germline CDR1 is DFQATT and CDR2 is SNEGSKA (reference sequence). The germline V and J ends were trimmed by 5 bases and 0 bases, with 6 bases remaining between them. The CDR3 sequence: CSARESTDTQYF. The CDR3 DNA follows: TGCAGTGCTCGGGAAAGCACAGATACGCAGTATTTT.

This clonotype was observed at least ten times. The rearrangement links TRBV3-1 to TRBJ1-5; D may be TRBD1 (6 bases). This CDR3 is 17 amino acids long. From germline, CDR1 is LGHDT and CDR2 YNNKEL (reference sequence). Trimming stripped 0 bases from V and 0 bases from J, with 12 bases between. The CDR3 loop is CASSQEGAGHSNQPQHF. The CDR3 DNA reads TGTGCCAGCAGCCAAGAGGGGGCAGGCCATAGCAATCAGCCCCAGCATTTT.

This clonotype was seen at least ten times. The chain links TRBV5-6 to TRBJ2-4; 9 bases match TRBD1. The CDR3 is made up of 14 amino acids. Germline-derived CDR1 and CDR2 are SGHDT and YYEEEE. J lost 7 bases, V lost 3 bases, and 5 bases had no gene match. The CDR3 nucleotides read TGTGCCAGCAGCTACGGACAGGGGATGAACATTCAGTACTTC. Amino acid sequence: CASSYGQGMNIQYF.

As concerns this clonotype: A much larger clone differs by one base, so this may be a read error. The chain links TRBV4-1 to TRBJ2-7, with a tentative D call TRBD1 (6 bases). The CDR3 totals 15 residues. CDR1 and CDR2 from the germline V gene are MGHRA and YSYEKL. V lost 4 bases and J 0 bases, leaving 13 bases between the germline ends. In nucleotides, the CDR3 is TGCGCCAGCAGCCTATTCGTGGACAGCTCCTACGAGCAGTACTTC. Translated: CASSLFVDSSYEQYF.

This sequence joins TRBV12-3 or TRBV12-4 and TRBJ2-5; D gene ambiguous. V was clipped by 8 bases and J by 4 bases, with 11 bases between them. The CDR3 loop spans 12 amino acids. In DNA, the CDR3 is TGTGCCAGCTGTGCCCTGGTAGAGACCCAGTACTTC. The encoded protein is CASCALVETQYF.

This clonotype was recorded many times. The rearrangement joins TRBV7-2 to TRBJ1-3; no clear D gene. The CDR3 covers 16 residues. The V and J ends lost 2 bases and 0 bases respectively, with 11 bases between them. CDR1 is SGHTA, CDR2 FQGNSA, per germline. The CDR3 DNA reads as TGTGCCAGCAGCTTAAGTTTACCGAGCTCTGGAAACACCATATATTTT. It codes for CASSLSLPSSGNTIYF.

The sample holds many counts of this clonotype. This chain connects TRBV7-2 to TRBJ1-1, with a weak D call TRBD1 (5 bases). This CDR3 spans 14 amino acids. The V gene's germline CDR1 is SGHTA and CDR2 FQGNSA. V was shortened by 5 bases and J by 5 bases, with 15 bases between the two germline ends. The CDR3 loop reads CASSLQLGVTEAFF. In DNA form, the CDR3 reads TGTGCCAGCAGCCTCCAGTTGGGGGTGACTGAAGCTTTCTTT. Together with reference TRBV7-2 and TRBJ1-1, the CDR3 gives the full variable domain: GAGVSQSPSNKVTEKGKDVELRCDPISGHTALYWYRQSLGQGLEFLIYFQGNSAPDKSGLPSDRFSAERTGGSVSTLTIQRTQQEDSAVYLCASSLQLGVTEAFFGQGTRLTVV.

The rearrangement uses TRBV6-1 and TRBJ2-1; 8 bases fit TRBD2. The CDR3 is 21 amino acids. V was clipped by 9 bases and J by 8 bases; unmatched bases: 33. The germline V gene encodes CDR1 MNHNS and CDR2 SASEGT. The CDR3 DNA sequence: TGTGCCAGGAAGTGCCGCCTCGCTGCGGGAGGCCTTCTTGGGAAACAATATGAGCAGTTCTTC. This encodes CARKCRLAAGGLLGKQYEQFF.

The rearrangement uses TRBV7-9 and TRBJ2-1; tentatively, D is TRBD1 (5 bases). CDR1 and CDR2 from the germline V gene are SEHNR and FQNEAQ (reference sequence). V was clipped by 4 bases and J by 0 bases, with 16 bases between them. The CDR3 is 17 amino acids. The DNA of the CDR3 is TGTGCCAGCAGCTCTTCGACAGTCAGTAGCTCCTACAATGAGCAGTTCTTC. It translates to CASSSSTVSSSYNEQFF.

This clonotype was counted ten times or more. V and J are TRBV7-6 and TRBJ2-2; no clear D. The CDR3 has 13 residues. Germline CDR1 and CDR2: SGHVS and FNYEAQ. Between the trimmed V and J ends, which lost 2 bases and 8 bases, there was a span of 9 bases. As DNA, the CDR3 is TGTGCCAGCAGCTTATCGGCGGCGGGGGAGCTGTTTTTT. Its protein is CASSLSAAGELFF.